This T cell receptor beta chain comes out of a study of blood T cell repertoires in COVID-19. Across the study: T cells, B-cell-depleted T cells, or PBMCs provided the cDNA or gDNA that served as material.

This clone was recorded only once. Only in-frame clones appear in the TCRdb table, and some are missing; sequencing was by immunoSEQ multiplex PCR. The sample holds about 98,000 clones, 75% to 85% seen once. Germline V gene lookup returns CDR1 MNHEY and CDR2 SMNVEV (reference sequence). V was pared by 5 bases and J by 6 bases, with 13 bases between. The CDR3 length is 13 residues. The TCR was taken from a man aged 70 or older with acute or convalescent COVID-19. Sequencing input: peripheral blood. The rearrangement joins TRBV27 to TRBJ2-5, with D unresolved. The CDR3 region is CASSAGSPKTQYF. The CDR3 nucleotides are TGTGCCAGCAGTGCCGGGTCCCCAAAGACCCAGTACTTC.